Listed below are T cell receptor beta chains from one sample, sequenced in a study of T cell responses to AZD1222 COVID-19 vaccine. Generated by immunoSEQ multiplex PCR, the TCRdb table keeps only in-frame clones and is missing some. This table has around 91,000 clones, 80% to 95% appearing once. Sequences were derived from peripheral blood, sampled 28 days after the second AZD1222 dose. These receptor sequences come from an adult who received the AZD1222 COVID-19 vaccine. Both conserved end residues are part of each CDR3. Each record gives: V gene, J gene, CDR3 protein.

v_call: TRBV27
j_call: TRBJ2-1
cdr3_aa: CASSRETPPSHNEQFF

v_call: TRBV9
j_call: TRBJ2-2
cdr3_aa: CASSVGGSQAAGELFF

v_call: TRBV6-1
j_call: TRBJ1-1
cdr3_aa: CASSSPTGRNTEAFF

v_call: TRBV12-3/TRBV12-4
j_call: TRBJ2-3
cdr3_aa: CASSFSPDTQYF

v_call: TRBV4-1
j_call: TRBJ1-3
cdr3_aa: CASSQDTSGQRRSGNTIYF

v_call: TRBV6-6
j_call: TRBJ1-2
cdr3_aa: CASSLDSAIPLNYGYTF

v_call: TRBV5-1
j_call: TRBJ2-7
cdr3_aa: CASSDTGQGDYEQYF

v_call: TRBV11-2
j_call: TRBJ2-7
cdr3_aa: CASSLGLRLAKPYEQYF

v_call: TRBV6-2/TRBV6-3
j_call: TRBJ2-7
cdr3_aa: CASSRDSNYEQYF

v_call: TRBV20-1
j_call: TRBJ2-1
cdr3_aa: CSASLLAGDNEQFF

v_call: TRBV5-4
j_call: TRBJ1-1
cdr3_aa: CASSLAPGQPNTEAFF

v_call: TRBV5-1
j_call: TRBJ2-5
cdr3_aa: CASSLDGLAETQYF

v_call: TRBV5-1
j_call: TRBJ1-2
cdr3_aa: CASSTGLEGHGYTF

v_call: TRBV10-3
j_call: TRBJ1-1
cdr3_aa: CAISVGGINTEAFF